Each of the 20 T cell receptor beta chains below was sequenced from the same sample in a study of Graves' ophthalmopathy and Graves' hyperthyroidism. The sequenced template was RNA, covering the TCR beta CDR3 region. First-round RT-PCR relied on HTBI primers, and a second-round multiplex PCR came next. In TCRdb, the multiplex PCR reads were re-called with MiXCR into one record per CDR3 protein. The data show a few hundred thousand distinct CDR3 sequences, approximately 15% seen once. Material for sequencing was peripheral blood. The source of these receptors is a young woman with stable Graves' hyperthyroidism.

This clonotype came up a few times. The genes are TRBV18 and TRBJ1-1; the D is unclear. The CDR3 covers 13 residues. The germline CDR1 and CDR2 sequences are KGHSH and LQKENI. V lost 2 bases and J lost 6, with 10 bases in between. The CDR3 spells CASSPGPGPEAFF. The CDR3 DNA sequence: TGTGCCAGCTCACCAGGTCCAGGACCTGAAGCTTTCTTT.

This clonotype has at least ten counts. The DNA for the CDR3 is TGTGCCAGCAGTGGTCACGGGAGCAATCAGCCCCAGCATTTT. Translated, it gives CASSGHGSNQPQHF. J is TRBJ1-5 and V is TRBV6-1; D is uncertain. Germline V gene sequence: CDR1 MNHNS, CDR2 SASEGT. The ends were cut back, 4 bases at V and 1 base at J, with 8 bases in the middle. The CDR3 covers 14 residues.

This rearrangement joins TRBV25-1 to TRBJ1-1; D remains ambiguous. V lost 4 bases and J lost 8, with 11 bases in between. The germline CDR1 and CDR2 sequences are MGHDK and SYGVNS. The CDR3 sequence is 12 residues long. CDR3 DNA sequence: TGTGCCAGCAGTGTTTTGGTAGGAGAAGCTTTCTTT. The encoded protein is CASSVLVGEAFF.

This clonotype was seen at least ten times. The rearrangement links TRBV6-5 to TRBJ2-5; D perhaps matches TRBD1 (5 bases). The CDR3 has 14 residues. The germline CDR1 and CDR2 sequences are MNHEY and SVGAGI. V gave up 6 bases and J gave up 5 bases, with 16 bases separating them. The chain's CDR3 is CASRPGGAWETQYF. The CDR3 DNA reads as TGTGCCAGCAGACCCGGTGGGGCTTGGGAGACCCAGTACTTC.

Ten or more counts support this clonotype. This chain links TRBV20-1 with TRBJ2-5, with 8 positions matching TRBD1. The V segment lost 1 base and the J segment 5 bases; nucleotides outside the gene matches: 0. The CDR3 spans 12 residues. Germline assignment: CDR1 DFQATT and CDR2 SNEGSKA (reference sequence). CDR3 DNA: TGCAGTGCTAGAGGGGACAGGGAGACCCAGTACTTC. Translated, it gives CSARGDRETQYF.

To note about this clonotype: An end of the junction differs from the germline gene, which may be a read error. This CDR3 is CASSEAGWTGNTGELLF. CDR3 sequence (DNA): TGTGCCAGCAGTGAAGCGGGGTGGACAGGGAACACCGGGGAGCTGCTTTTT. The chain joins TRBV6-1 to TRBJ2-2; 8 bases align to TRBD1. Germline lookup yields CDR1 MNHNS and CDR2 SASEGT. This CDR3 is built from 17 residues.

This clonotype came up many times. This sequence joins TRBV6-5 and TRBJ1-2; unclear D gene. This CDR3 is built from 14 residues. Per germline, CDR1 MNHEY and CDR2 SVGAGI. Trimming left V 0 bases short and J 4 bases short, with 9 bases between. CDR3 nucleotides: TGTGCCAGCAGTTACTCGAGGGCTGGCTATGGCTACACCTTC. Amino acid sequence: CASSYSRAGYGYTF.

This clonotype was recorded at least ten times. The V call is TRBV19, the J call TRBJ2-5; a weak D match, TRBD2 (5 bases). The germline V and J ends were trimmed by 5 bases and 5 bases, with 18 bases remaining between them. Germline V gives CDR1 LNHDA, CDR2 SQIVND (reference sequence). This CDR3 comprises 15 residues. CDR3 in DNA: TGTGCCAGTAGTCCCCTGCGAGGGCCGGGGGAGACCCAGTACTTC. It codes for CASSPLRGPGETQYF.

The sample holds a few counts of this clonotype. The CDR3 region is CASSQDQRTPYGYTF. CDR3 bases: TGCGCCAGCAGCCAAGATCAGAGGACACCCTATGGCTACACCTTC. The V gene is TRBV4-1, the J gene TRBJ1-2, with D possibly being TRBD1 (5 bases). This CDR3 has 15 amino acids. V was shortened by 0 bases and J by 4 bases, with 12 bases between the two germline ends. From germline, CDR1 is MGHRA and CDR2 YSYEKL.

Concerning this clonotype itself: A read error may be the cause here, since a much bigger clone is one base away. V usage is TRBV9 and J usage is TRBJ1-6; TRBD1 agrees at 8 bases. CDR1 and CDR2 from the germline V gene are SGDLS and YYNGEE. The CDR3 totals 16 residues. The CDR3 sequence is CASSVEGTGGNSHLHF. The CDR3 nucleotides read TGTGCCAGCAGCGTAGAGGGGACAGGAGGAAATTCACACCTCCACTTT.

This clonotype was picked up many times. CDR3: CASSASLPGPQKGTGELFF. The CDR3 DNA reads TGTGCCAGCAGTGCCTCCCTCCCGGGACCGCAAAAAGGAACCGGGGAGCTGTTTTTT. V is TRBV6-4 and J is TRBJ2-2; D is perhaps TRBD1 or TRBD2 (5 bases each). The V and J ends lost 4 bases and 5 bases respectively, with 26 bases between them. The CDR3 contains 19 residues. The V gene's germline CDR1 is MRHNA and CDR2 SNTAGT.

The rearrangement uses TRBV27 and TRBJ2-2; unclear D gene. CDR1 MNHEY and CDR2 SMNVEV come from the germline V gene (reference sequence). The CDR3 has 13 amino acids. The V end was cut by 3 bases, the J end by 6 bases, with 8 bases between. CDR3 residues: CASSFRLAGELFF. CDR3 in DNA: TGTGCCAGCAGTTTTCGTTTGGCCGGGGAGCTGTTTTTT.

This clonotype appeared many times. The V call is TRBV20-1, the J call TRBJ2-7, with 9 bases aligning to TRBD1. The CDR3 spans 13 residues. The V gene end was trimmed by 5 bases and the J gene end by 4 bases; junction bases not matched to a gene: 6. Germline values: CDR1 DFQATT, CDR2 SNEGSKA (reference sequence). CDR3 sequence: CSALHDRGYEQYF. CDR3 DNA sequence: TGCAGTGCTCTCCACGACAGGGGGTACGAGCAGTACTTC.

This clonotype was observed at least ten times. At one of its ends the junction is not consistent with the germline gene, which may arise from a read error. The V gene is TRBV3-1, the J gene TRBJ2-5, with 7 bases that match TRBD1. Per the germline V gene, CDR1 is LGHDT and CDR2 is YNNKEL (reference sequence). The CDR3 length is 17 residues. CDR3 nucleotide sequence: TGTACCAGCAGCCAAGGTACAGGGGCCAGTGGTTTAGAGACCCAGTACTTC. Translation: CTSSQGTGASGLETQYF.

This clonotype was recorded many times. The chain recombines TRBV19 with TRBJ2-7; no firm D call. V was clipped by 0 bases and J by 4 bases, with 7 bases between them. The germline CDR1 and CDR2 sequences are LNHDA and SQIVND (reference sequence). The CDR3 has 13 residues. In DNA form, the CDR3 reads TGTGCCAGTAGTATAGAGGCTGGTTACGAGCAGTACTTC. It translates to CASSIEAGYEQYF.

This clonotype came up many times. The DNA of the CDR3 is TGTGCCAGCAGCTTGGTACAGGGCGGAGGCTACACCTTC. Its translation: CASSLVQGGGYTF. The V call is TRBV7-2, the J call TRBJ1-2, with a tentative D call TRBD1 (6 bases). The germline CDR1 and CDR2 sequences are SGHTA and FQGNSA. CDR3 length: 13 residues. V shed 3 bases and J shed 8 bases, with 13 bases lying between them.

This clonotype was counted at least ten times. One end of the junction fails to match germline, which may point to a read error. The chain carries TRBV5-1 and TRBJ1-6, with D possibly TRBD1 on 6 matching bases. The CDR3 has 14 amino acids. Germline values: CDR1 SGHRS, CDR2 YFSETQ. CDR3 in amino acids: CASSPGTTNSPLHF. The CDR3 DNA reads as TGCGCCAGCAGCCCCGGGACAACGAATTCGCCCCTCCACTTT.

There are many counts of this clonotype. The genes are TRBV27 and TRBJ1-5; TRBD1 aligns across 7 bases. V trimming: 2 bases; J trimming: 2 bases; junction bases outside the gene matches: 6. The length of the CDR3 is 16 residues. Per the germline V gene, CDR1 is MNHEY and CDR2 is SMNVEV (reference sequence). CDR3 amino acids: CASSLSPTGGNQPQHF. In DNA form, the CDR3 reads TGTGCCAGCAGTTTAAGCCCAACAGGGGGCAATCAGCCCCAGCATTTT.

This clonotype has a handful of counts. This sequence joins TRBV2 and TRBJ1-5; D is ambiguous. Trimming shortened V by 3 bases and J by 5 bases, and 11 bases separated the two germline ends. The V gene's germline CDR1 is SNHLY and CDR2 FYNNEI. The CDR3 has 14 residues. CDR3 coding DNA: TGTGCCAGCAGTGATGACTTGGGCTATCAGCCCCAGCATTTT. This sequence encodes CASSDDLGYQPQHF.

This clonotype appeared many times. V and J are TRBV6-4 and TRBJ2-4, with a possible D match to TRBD1 (6 bases). V was trimmed by 8 bases and J by 0 bases, leaving 23 bases between them. This CDR3 has 18 amino acids. Germline CDR1 MRHNA, CDR2 SNTAGT. CDR3 sequence reads: CASRPRVGWGLAKNIQYF. The CDR3 nucleotides read TGTGCCAGCCGCCCCAGGGTTGGTTGGGGGCTAGCCAAAAACATTCAGTACTTC.